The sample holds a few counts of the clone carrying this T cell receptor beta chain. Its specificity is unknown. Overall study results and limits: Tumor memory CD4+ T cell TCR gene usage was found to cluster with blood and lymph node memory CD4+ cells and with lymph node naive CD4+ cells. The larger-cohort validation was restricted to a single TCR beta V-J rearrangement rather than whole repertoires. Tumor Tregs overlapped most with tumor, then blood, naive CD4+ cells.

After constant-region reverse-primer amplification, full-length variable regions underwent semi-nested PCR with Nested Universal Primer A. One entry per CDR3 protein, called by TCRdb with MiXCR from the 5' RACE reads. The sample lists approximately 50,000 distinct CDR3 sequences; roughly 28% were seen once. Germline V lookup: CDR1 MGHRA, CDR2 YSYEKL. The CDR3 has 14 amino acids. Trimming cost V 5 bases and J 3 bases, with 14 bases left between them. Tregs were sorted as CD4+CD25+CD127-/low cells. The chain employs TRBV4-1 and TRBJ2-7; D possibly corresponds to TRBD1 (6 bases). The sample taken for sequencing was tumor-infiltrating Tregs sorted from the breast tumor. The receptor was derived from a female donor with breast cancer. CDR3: CASSYSQGSYEQYF. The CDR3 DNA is TGCGCCAGCAGCTACTCACAGGGTAGCTACGAGCAGTACTTC.